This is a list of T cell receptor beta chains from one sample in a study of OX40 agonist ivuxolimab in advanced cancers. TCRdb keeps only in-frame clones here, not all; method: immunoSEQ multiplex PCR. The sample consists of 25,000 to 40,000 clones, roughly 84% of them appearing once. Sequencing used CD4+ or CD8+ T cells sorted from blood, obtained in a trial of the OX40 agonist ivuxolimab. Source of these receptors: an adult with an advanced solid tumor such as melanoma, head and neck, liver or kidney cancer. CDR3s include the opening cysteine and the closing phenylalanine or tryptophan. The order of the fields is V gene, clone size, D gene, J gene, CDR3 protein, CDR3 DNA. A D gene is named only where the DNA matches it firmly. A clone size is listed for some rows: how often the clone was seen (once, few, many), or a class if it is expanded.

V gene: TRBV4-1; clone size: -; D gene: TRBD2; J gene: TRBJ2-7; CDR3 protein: CASSQEGLAGGGEQYF; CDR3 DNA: TGCGCCAGCAGCCAAGAGGGGCTAGCGGGAGGAGGCGAGCAGTACTTC
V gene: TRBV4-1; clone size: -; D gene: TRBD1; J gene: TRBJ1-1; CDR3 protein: CATTTGQGAGTEAFF; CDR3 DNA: TGCGCCACCACAACAGGGCAGGGGGCGGGCACTGAAGCTTTCTTT
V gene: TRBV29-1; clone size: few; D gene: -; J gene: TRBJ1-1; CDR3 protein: CSMGMDTEAFF; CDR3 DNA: TGCAGCATGGGTATGGACACTGAAGCTTTCTTT
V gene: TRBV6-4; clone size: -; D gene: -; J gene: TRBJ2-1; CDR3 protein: CASSAQPGLYNEQFF; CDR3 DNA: TGTGCCAGCAGTGCCCAACCGGGACTGTACAATGAGCAGTTCTTC
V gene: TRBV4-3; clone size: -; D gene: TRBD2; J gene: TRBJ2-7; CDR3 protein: CASSQDWGGLAGRQEQYF; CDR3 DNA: TGCGCCAGCAGCCAAGATTGGGGTGGACTAGCGGGGCGCCAGGAGCAGTACTTC
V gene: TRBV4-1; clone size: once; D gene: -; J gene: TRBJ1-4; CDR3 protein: CASSQVFSSGTEKLFF; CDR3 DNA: TGCGCCAGCAGCCAAGTATTCTCCTCTGGCACTGAAAAACTGTTTTTT
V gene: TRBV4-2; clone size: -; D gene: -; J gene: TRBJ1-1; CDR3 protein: CASSQDGRQVNTEAFF; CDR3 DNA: TGTGCCAGCAGCCAAGACGGGAGACAGGTTAACACTGAAGCTTTCTTT
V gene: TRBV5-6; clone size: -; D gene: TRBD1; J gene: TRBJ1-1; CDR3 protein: CASSFDRGRAFF; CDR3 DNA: TGTGCCAGCAGCTTCGACAGGGGGCGCGCTTTCTTT
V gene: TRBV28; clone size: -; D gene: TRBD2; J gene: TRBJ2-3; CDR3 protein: CASRRLREGSDTQYF; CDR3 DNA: TGTGCCAGCAGGCGCCTCAGGGAGGGTTCAGATACGCAGTATTTT
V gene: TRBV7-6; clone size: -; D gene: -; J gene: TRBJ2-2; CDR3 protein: CASSFSPNTGELFF; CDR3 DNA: TGTGCCAGCAGCTTTAGTCCGAACACCGGGGAGCTGTTTTTT
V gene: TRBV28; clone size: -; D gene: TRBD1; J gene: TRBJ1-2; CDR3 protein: CASSSQTGWGYGYTF; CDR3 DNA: TGTGCCAGCAGTTCCCAGACAGGGTGGGGCTATGGCTACACCTTC
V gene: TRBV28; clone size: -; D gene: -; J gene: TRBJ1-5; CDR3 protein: CASSLRYSNQPQHF; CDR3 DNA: TGTGCCAGCAGTTTACGGTATAGCAATCAGCCCCAGCATTTT
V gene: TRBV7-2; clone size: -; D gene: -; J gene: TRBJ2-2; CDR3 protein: CASSTASSAANTGELFF; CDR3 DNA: TGTGCCAGCAGCACCGCATCTAGCGCCGCGAACACCGGGGAGCTGTTTTTT
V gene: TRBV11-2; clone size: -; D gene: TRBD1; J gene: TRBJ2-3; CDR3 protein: CASSPRQGTDTQYF; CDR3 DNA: TGTGCCAGCAGCCCGCGACAGGGGACAGATACGCAGTATTTT
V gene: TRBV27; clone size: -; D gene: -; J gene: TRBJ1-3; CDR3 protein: CASSPLDRLGPGNTIYF; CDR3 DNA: TGTGCCAGCAGCCCCCTGGACCGATTAGGGCCTGGAAACACCATATATTTT
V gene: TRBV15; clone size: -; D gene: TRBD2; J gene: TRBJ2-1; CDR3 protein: CATSRGGASGRAEQFF; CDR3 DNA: TGTGCCACCAGCAGGGGGGGGGCTAGCGGGCGCGCGGAGCAGTTCTTC
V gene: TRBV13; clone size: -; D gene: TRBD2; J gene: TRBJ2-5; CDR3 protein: CASSLLLAGAGEETQYF; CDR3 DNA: TGTGCCAGCAGCTTATTACTAGCGGGGGCCGGGGAAGAGACCCAGTACTTC
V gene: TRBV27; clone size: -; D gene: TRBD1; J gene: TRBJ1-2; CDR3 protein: CASSGGYGYTF; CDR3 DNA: TGTGCCAGTTCAGGGGGCTATGGCTACACCTTC
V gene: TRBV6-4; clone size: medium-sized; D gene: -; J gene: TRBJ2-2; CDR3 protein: CASSEGTDGTGELFF; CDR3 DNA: TGTGCCAGCAGTGAAGGAACGGATGGGACCGGGGAGCTGTTTTTT
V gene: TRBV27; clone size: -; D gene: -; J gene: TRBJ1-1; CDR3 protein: CASSLSIKMNTEAFF; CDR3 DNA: TGTGCCAGCAGTTTGAGTATAAAAATGAACACTGAAGCTTTCTTT
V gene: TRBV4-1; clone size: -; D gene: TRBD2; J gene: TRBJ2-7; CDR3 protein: CASSPPGGAYEQYF; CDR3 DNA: TGCGCCAGCAGCCCCCCGGGAGGGGCCTACGAGCAGTACTTC
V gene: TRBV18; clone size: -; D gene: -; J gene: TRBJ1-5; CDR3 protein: CASSPFSRPGQNDQPQHF; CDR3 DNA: TGTGCCAGCTCACCATTCTCCCGCCCCGGACAGAACGATCAGCCCCAGCATTTT
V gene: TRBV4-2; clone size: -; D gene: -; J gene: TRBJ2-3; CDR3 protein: CASSQDPFPTSDTQYF; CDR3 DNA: TGTGCCAGCAGCCAAGATCCCTTTCCAACCTCAGATACGCAGTATTTT
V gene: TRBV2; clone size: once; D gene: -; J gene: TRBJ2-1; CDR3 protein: CASSERASEQFF; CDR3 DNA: TGTGCCAGCAGTGAAAGGGCTAGTGAGCAGTTCTTC
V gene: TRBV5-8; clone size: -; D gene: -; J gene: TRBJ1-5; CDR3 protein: CASSLHGVRQPQHF; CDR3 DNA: TGTGCCAGCAGCTTGCACGGGGTACGACAGCCCCAGCATTTT
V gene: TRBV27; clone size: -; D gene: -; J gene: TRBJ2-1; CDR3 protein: CASSKRGEQFF; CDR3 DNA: TGTGCCAGCTCTAAAAGGGGTGAGCAGTTCTTC
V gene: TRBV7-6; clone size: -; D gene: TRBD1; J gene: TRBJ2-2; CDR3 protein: CASSLGQGAGELFF; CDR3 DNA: TGTGCCAGCAGCTTGGGACAGGGAGCCGGGGAGCTGTTTTTT
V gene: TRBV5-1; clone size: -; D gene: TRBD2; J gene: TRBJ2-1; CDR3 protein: CASSPGLAAYNEQFF; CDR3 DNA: TGCGCCAGCAGCCCGGGACTAGCGGCCTACAATGAGCAGTTCTTC
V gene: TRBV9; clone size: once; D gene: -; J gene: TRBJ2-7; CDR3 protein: CASSSSIQMGPGQGEQYF; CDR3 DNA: TGTGCCAGCAGCTCCTCAATCCAGATGGGACCGGGCCAAGGGGAGCAGTACTTC
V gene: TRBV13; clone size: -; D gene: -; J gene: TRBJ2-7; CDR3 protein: CASSLKRQGFHEQYF; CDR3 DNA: TGTGCCAGCAGCTTAAAGAGGCAGGGGTTCCACGAGCAGTACTTC
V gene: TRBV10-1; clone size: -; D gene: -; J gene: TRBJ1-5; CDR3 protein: CASREDTNQPQHF; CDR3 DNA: TGCGCCAGCAGGGAGGACACCAATCAGCCCCAGCATTTT
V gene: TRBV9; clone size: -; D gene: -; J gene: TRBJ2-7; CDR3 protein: CASSAGTQAYEQYF; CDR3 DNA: TGTGCCAGCAGCGCCGGGACTCAGGCCTACGAGCAGTACTTC
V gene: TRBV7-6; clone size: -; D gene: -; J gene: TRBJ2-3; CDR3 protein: CASSSRAGTDTQYF; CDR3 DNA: TGTGCCAGCAGCTCCCGAGCTGGCACAGATACGCAGTATTTT
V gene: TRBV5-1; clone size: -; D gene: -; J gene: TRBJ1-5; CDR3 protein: CASSLGGWGTGQPQHF; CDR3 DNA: TGCGCCAGCAGCCTTGGAGGTTGGGGAACGGGTCAGCCCCAGCATTTT
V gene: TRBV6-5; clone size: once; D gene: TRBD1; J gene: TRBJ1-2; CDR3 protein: CASNPNVGQGASYTF; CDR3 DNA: TGTGCCAGCAACCCCAATGTGGGACAGGGGGCTAGCTACACCTTC
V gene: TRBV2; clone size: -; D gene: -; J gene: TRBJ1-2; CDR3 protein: CASSESPVGVYGYTF; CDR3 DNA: TGTGCCAGCAGTGAATCCCCTGTGGGGGTCTATGGCTACACCTTC
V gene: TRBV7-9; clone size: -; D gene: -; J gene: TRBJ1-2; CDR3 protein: CASSSLTDGYTF; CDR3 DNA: TGTGCCAGCAGCTCCTTGACAGATGGCTACACCTTC
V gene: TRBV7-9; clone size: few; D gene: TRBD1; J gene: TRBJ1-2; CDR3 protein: CASRAGTVYGYTF; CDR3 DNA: TGTGCCAGCAGGGCCGGGACAGTCTATGGCTACACCTTC
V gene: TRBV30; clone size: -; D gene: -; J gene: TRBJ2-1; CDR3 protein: CAWSDERVGQFF; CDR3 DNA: TGTGCCTGGAGTGATGAGCGGGTCGGCCAGTTCTTC
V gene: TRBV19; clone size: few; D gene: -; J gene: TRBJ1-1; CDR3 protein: CASSTGLNEAFF; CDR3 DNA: TGTGCCAGTAGTACCGGACTAAATGAAGCTTTCTTT
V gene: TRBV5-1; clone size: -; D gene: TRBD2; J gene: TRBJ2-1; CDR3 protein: CASRAGGEQFF; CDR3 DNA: TGCGCCAGCAGGGCGGGAGGTGAGCAGTTCTTC